Each of the 2 T cell receptor beta chains below was sequenced from the same sample in a study of CXCR3-negative and CXCR3-positive naive CD8 T cells. Preparation of TRB cDNA libraries relied on 5' RACE carrying UMI labels. TCRdb reprocessed the 5' RACE reads, keeping one entry per CDR3 protein, no DNA. This sample's table has 28,000 or so distinct CDR3 sequences. The source material was naive CXCR3- CD8+ T cells from blood. The subset is: CD45RO-CCR7+CD27+CD95- naive CD8+ T cells lacking CXCR3 (TNR3-). All receptors come from a human donor in good health. Some clones in this sample may be carry-over from other donors' samples.

This sequence joins TRBV6-6 and TRBJ2-7; TCRdb's D gene call, TRBD1, goes unchecked for lack of DNA. CDR3 length equals 11 residues. Germline lookup yields CDR1 MNHNY and CDR2 SVGAGI (reference sequence). The CDR3 sequence is CASYTGYEQYF.

The chain employs TRBV7-6 and TRBJ2-7. The CDR3 spans 12 residues. CDR1 and CDR2 from the germline V gene are SGHVS and FNYEAQ. The CDR3 loop is CASSLGRYEQYF.